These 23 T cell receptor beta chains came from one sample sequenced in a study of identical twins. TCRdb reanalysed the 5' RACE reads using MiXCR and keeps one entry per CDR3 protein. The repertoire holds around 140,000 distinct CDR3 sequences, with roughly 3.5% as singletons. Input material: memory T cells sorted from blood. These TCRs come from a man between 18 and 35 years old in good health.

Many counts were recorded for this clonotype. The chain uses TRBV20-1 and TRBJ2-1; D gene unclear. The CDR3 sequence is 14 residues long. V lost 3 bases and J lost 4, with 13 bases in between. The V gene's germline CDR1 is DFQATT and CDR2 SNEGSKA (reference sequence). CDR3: CSARSAGRYNEQFF. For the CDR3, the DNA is TGCAGTGCTAGGAGTGCCGGTCGGTACAATGAGCAGTTCTTC.

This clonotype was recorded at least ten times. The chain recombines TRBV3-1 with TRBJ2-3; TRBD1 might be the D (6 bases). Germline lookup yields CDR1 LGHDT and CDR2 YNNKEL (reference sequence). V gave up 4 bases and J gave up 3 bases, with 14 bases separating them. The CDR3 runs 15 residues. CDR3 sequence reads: CASSLGQSGTDTQYF. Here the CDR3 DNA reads TGTGCCAGCAGCCTAGGACAGAGCGGAACAGATACGCAGTATTTT.

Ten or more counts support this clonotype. Here the CDR3 reads CASSQEGFPKVPGELFF. The DNA of the CDR3 is TGTGCCAGCAGCCAAGAAGGGTTCCCGAAAGTCCCCGGGGAGCTGTTTTTT. The chain recombines TRBV4-2 with TRBJ2-2; no clear D. The CDR3 sequence is 17 residues long. V gave up 0 bases and J gave up 6 bases, with 17 bases separating them. Germline-derived CDR1 and CDR2 are LGHNA and YNFKEQ.

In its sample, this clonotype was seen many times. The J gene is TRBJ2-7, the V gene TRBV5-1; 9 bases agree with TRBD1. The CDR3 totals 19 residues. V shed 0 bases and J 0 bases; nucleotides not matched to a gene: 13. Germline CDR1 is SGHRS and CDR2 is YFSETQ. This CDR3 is CASSLAGVQGQGSSYEQYV. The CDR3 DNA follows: TGCGCCAGCAGCTTGGCGGGAGTCCAGGGACAGGGAAGCTCCTACGAGCAGTACGTC.

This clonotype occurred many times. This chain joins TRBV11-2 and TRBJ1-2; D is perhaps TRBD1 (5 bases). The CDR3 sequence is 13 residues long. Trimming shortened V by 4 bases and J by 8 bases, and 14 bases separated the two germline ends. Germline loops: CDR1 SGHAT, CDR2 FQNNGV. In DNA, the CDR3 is TGTGCCAGCAGCTCCCAACCGGGACTCGGCTACACCTTC. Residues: CASSSQPGLGYTF.

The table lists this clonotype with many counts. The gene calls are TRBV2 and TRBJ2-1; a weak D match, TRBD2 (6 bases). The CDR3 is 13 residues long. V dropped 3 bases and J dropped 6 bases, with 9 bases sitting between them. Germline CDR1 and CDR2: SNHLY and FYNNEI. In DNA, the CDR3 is TGTGCCAGCAGTGATCTGGGGGGCAATGAGCAGTTCTTC. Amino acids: CASSDLGGNEQFF.

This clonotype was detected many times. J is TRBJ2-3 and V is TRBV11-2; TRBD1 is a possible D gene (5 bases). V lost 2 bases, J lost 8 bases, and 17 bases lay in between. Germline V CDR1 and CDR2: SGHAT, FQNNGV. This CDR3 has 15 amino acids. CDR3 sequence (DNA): TGTGCCAGCAGCTTATCCAGTGACCAGCAGGGTACGCAGTATTTT. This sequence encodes CASSLSSDQQGTQYF.

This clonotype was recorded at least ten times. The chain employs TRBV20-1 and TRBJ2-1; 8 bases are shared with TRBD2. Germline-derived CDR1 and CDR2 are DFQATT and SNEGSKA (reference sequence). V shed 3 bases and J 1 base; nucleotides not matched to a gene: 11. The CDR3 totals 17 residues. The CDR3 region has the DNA TGCAGTGCTAGCACCAGCGGGGGAGTCAGTTCCTACAATGAGCAGTTCTTC. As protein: CSASTSGGVSSYNEQFF.

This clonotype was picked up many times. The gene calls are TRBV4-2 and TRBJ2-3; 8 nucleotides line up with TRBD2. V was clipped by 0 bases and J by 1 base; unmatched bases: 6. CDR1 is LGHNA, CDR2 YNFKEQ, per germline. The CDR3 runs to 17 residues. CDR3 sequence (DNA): TGTGCCAGCAGCCAAGAGAACTCGCGGGAGGGCACAGATACGCAGTATTTT. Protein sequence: CASSQENSREGTDTQYF.

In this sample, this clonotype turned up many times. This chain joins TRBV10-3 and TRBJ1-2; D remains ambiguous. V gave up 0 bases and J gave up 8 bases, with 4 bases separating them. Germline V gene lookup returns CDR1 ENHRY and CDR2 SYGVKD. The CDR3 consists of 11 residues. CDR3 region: CAISESRGYTF. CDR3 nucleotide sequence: TGTGCCATCAGTGAGTCGAGGGGCTACACCTTC.

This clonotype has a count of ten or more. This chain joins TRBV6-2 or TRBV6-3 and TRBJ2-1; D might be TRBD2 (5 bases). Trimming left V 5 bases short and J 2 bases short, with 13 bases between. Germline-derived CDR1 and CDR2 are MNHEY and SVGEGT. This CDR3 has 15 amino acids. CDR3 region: CASSPRGHAYNEQFF. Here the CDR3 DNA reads TGTGCCAGCAGTCCCCGAGGGCATGCCTACAATGAGCAGTTCTTC.

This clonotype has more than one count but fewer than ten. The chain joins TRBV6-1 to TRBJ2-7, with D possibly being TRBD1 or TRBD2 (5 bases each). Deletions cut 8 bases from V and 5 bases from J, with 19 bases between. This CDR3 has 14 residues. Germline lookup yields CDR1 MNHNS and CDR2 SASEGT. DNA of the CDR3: TGTGCCAGCCTTGGGGACGGGGAATCAGACGAGCAGTACTTC. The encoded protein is CASLGDGESDEQYF.

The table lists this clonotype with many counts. The CDR3, as DNA: TGTGCCAGCAGACTGTTGACAGGTACAGAAGCTTTCTTT. This sequence encodes CASRLLTGTEAFF. The V and J genes are TRBV12-3 or TRBV12-4 and TRBJ1-1, with TRBD1 as a possible D gene (6 bases). The CDR3 is 13 amino acids. V was cut by 6 bases and J by 8 bases, with 16 bases left in between.

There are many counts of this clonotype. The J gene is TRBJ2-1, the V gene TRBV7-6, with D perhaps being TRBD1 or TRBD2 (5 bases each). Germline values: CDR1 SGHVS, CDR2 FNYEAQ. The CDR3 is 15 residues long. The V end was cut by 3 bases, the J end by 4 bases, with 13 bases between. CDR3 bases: TGTGCCAGCAGCTTGGGGATGGGGGATTACAATGAGCAGTTCTTC. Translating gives CASSLGMGDYNEQFF. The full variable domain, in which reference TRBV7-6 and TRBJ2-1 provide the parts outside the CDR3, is GAGVSQSPRYKVTKRGQDVALRCDPISGHVSLYWYRQALGQGPEFLTYFNYEAQQDKSGLPNDRFSAERPEGSISTLTIQRTEQRDSAMYRCASSLGMGDYNEQFFGPGTRLTVL.

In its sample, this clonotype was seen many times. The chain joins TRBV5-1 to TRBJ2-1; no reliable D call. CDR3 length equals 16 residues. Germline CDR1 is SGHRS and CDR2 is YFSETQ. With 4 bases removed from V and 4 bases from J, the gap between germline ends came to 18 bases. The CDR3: CASSPGRLNPYNEQFF. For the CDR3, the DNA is TGCGCCAGCAGCCCCGGACGGCTCAACCCATACAATGAGCAGTTCTTC. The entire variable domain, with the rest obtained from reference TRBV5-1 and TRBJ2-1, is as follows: KAGVTQTPRYLIKTRGQQVTLSCSPISGHRSVSWYQQTPGQGLQFLFEYFSETQRNKGNFPGRFSGRQFSNSRSEMNVSTLELGDSALYLCASSPGRLNPYNEQFFGPGTRLTVL.

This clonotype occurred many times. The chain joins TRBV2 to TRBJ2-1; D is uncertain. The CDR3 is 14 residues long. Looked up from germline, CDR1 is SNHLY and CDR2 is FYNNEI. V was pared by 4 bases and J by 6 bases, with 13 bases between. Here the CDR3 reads CASSGAQALNEQFF. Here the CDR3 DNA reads TGTGCCAGCAGTGGAGCTCAGGCGCTCAATGAGCAGTTCTTC.

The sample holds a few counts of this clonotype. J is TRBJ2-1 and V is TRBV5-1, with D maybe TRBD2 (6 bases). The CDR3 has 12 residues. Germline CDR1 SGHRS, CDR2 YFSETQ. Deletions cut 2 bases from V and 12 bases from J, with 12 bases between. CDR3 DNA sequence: TGCGCCAGCAGCTTAGGGGAGGAAGGGCAGTTCTTC. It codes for CASSLGEEGQFF. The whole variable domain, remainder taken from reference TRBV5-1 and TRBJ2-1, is KAGVTQTPRYLIKTRGQQVTLSCSPISGHRSVSWYQQTPGQGLQFLFEYFSETQRNKGNFPGRFSGRQFSNSRSEMNVSTLELGDSALYLCASSLGEEGQFFGPGTRLTVL.

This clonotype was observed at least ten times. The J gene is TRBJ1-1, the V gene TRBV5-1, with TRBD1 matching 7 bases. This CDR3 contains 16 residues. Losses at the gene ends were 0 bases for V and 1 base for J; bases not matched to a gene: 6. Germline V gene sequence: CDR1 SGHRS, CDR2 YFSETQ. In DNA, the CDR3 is TGCGCCAGCAGCTTGGAGGGGGCCCCCTCGAACACTGAAGCTTTCTTT. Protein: CASSLEGAPSNTEAFF.

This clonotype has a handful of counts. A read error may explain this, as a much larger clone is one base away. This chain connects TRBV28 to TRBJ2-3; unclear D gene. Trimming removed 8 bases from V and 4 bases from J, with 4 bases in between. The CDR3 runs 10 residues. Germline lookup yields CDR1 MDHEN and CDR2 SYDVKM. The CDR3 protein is CASGSDTQYF. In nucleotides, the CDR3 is TGTGCCAGCGGATCAGATACGCAGTATTTT.

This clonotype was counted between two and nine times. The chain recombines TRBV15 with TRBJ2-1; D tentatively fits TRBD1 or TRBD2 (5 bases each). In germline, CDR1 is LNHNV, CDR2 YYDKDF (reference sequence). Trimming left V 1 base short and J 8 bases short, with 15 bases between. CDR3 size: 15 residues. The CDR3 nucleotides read TGTGCCACCAGCAGAGTAAGCGGACAACCCCATGAGCAGTTCTTC. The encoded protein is CATSRVSGQPHEQFF.

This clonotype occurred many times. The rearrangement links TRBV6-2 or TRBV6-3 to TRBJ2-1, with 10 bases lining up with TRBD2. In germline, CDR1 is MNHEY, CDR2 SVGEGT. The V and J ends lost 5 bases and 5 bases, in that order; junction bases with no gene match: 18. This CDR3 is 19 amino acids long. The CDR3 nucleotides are TGTGCCAGCAGTCTAACCCGAAGATCCGGGACTAGCGAACACAATGAGCAGTTCTTC. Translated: CASSLTRRSGTSEHNEQFF.

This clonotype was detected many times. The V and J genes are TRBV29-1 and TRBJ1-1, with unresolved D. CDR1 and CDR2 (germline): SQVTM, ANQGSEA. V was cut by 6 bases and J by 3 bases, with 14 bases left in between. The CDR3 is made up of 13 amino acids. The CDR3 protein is CSVKDWVDTEAFF. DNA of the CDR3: TGCAGCGTCAAGGACTGGGTGGACACTGAAGCTTTCTTT.

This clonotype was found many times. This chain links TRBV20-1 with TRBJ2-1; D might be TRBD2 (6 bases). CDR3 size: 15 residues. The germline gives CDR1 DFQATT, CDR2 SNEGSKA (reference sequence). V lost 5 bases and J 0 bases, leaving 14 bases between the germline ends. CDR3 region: CSAYLADLSYNEQFF. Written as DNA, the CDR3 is TGCAGTGCTTATTTAGCGGACCTCTCCTACAATGAGCAGTTCTTC.